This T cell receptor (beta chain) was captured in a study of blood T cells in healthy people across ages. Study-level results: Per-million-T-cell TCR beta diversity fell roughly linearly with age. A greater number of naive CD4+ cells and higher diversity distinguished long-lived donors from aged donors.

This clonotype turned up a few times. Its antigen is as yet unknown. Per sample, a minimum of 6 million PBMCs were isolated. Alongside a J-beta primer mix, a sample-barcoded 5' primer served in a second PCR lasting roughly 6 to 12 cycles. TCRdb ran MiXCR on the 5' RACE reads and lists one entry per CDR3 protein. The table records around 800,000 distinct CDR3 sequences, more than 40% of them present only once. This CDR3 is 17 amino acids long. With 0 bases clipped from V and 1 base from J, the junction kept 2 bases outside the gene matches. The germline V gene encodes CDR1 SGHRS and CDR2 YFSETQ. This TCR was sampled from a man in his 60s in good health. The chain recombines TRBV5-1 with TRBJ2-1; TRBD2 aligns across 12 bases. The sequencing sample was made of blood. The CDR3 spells CASSLVLAGGSYNEQFF. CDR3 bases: TGCGCCAGCAGCTTGGTCCTAGCGGGGGGGTCCTACAATGAGCAGTTCTTC.